The TCR beta chain under discussion was sequenced for a study of beta chain features in type 1 diabetes. Study findings and constraints: Among type 1 diabetes patients, VDJ junctions had fewer insertions and more deletions.

Germline CDR1 is SQVTM and CDR2 is ANQGSEA. The junction had 9 bases not matched to a gene; V was cut back by 6 bases and J by 7 bases. The CDR3 loop spans 13 amino acids. The study reverse transcribed the entire isolated RNA, so it sequenced expressed TCRB transcripts. TCRdb's table, derived via immunoSEQ multiplex PCR, lists solely in-frame clones and lacks some. Of about 150,000 clones listed, less than 9.5% are singletons. This clone was recorded many times. Its antigen is unidentified. The sequence was collected from a man younger than 35 in good health. V gene TRBV29-1 combines with J gene TRBJ2-7; 10 positions match TRBD1. Sequencing used central memory CD4+ T cells from blood. The CDR3 region is CSVETGGGLEQYF. In nucleotides, the CDR3 is TGCAGCGTAGAGACAGGGGGCGGATTGGAGCAGTACTTC.